Listed here are 22 T cell receptor beta chains from one sample, sequenced in a study of regulatory T cells in long-lasting Graves disease. Libraries of TCR beta came from iRepertoire HTBI primers plus Arm-PCR of CDR3 regions. TCRdb processed the multiplex PCR reads anew with MiXCR; each CDR3 protein has one entry. The sample contains approximately 350,000 distinct CDR3 sequences, 20% to 25% of which appear only once. Noted time point: persistent/refractory GD, antithyroid drugs over 5 years with positive TRAb. After RNA was extracted from PBMCs, the TCR library was made from it. This material consisted of peripheral blood mononuclear cells (PBMCs), taken when the disease was refractory, from a patient treated with antithyroid drugs. These receptors were collected from a woman aged 40-49 years with Graves disease.

J is TRBJ1-6 and V is TRBV2; 9 positions match TRBD1. The V gene end was trimmed by 6 bases and the J gene end by 4 bases; junction bases not matched to a gene: 10. CDR3 length: 17 residues. Germline V lookup: CDR1 SNHLY, CDR2 FYNNEI. CDR3 nucleotides: TGTGCCAGCAGCGCGCTACAGGGGGCGGGGTATAATTCACCCCTCCACTTT. It codes for CASSALQGAGYNSPLHF.

Ten or more counts support this clonotype. CDR3 sequence reads: CASSELGQNLYEQYF. The CDR3 region has the DNA TGTGCCAGCAGCGAACTGGGACAGAACTTATACGAGCAGTACTTC. The J gene is TRBJ2-7, the V gene TRBV7-6; 7 nucleotides line up with TRBD1. V shed 5 bases, J shed 4 bases, and the junction held 11 bases outside the gene matches. Germline lookup yields CDR1 SGHVS and CDR2 FNYEAQ. The CDR3 extends over 15 amino acids.

At least ten counts were recorded for this clonotype. The chain has TRBV29-1 and TRBJ1-2; D is uncertain. Trimming pared 0 bases from V and 11 bases from J, leaving 16 bases between. From germline, CDR1 is SQVTM and CDR2 ANQGSEA. CDR3 length equals 13 residues. This CDR3 reads CSVEERRVRQYTF. The CDR3 DNA reads as TGCAGCGTTGAAGAGAGAAGGGTTCGGCAGTACACCTTC. The full variable domain, its missing parts supplied by reference TRBV29-1 and TRBJ1-2, is SAVISQKPSRDICQRGTSLTIQCQVDSQVTMMFWYRQQPGQSLTLIATANQGSEATYESGFVIDKFPISRPNLTFSTLTVSNMSPEDSSIYLCSVEERRVRQYTFGSGTRLTVV.

The V and J genes are TRBV3-1 and TRBJ2-7; D call uncertain. Trimming shortened V by 0 bases and J by 0 bases, and 3 bases separated the two germline ends. Germline CDR1 is LGHDT and CDR2 is YNNKEL (reference sequence). The CDR3 length is 13 residues. CDR3 nucleotide sequence: TGTGCCAGCAGCCAAGACTTCTCCTACGAGCAGTACTTC. Its translation: CASSQDFSYEQYF.

The sample holds a few counts of this clonotype. This sequence joins TRBV3-1 and TRBJ2-7, with D hard to call. CDR1 and CDR2 (germline): LGHDT, YNNKEL (reference sequence). Trimming shortened V by 4 bases and J by 2 bases, and 15 bases separated the two germline ends. This CDR3 region has 15 residues. CDR3 sequence (DNA): TGTGCCAGCAGCCCCCGTGGGCGACGTGCCTACGAGCAGTACTTC. This encodes CASSPRGRRAYEQYF.

This chain joins TRBV20-1 and TRBJ1-3; D possibly corresponds to TRBD1 (5 bases). Per germline, CDR1 DFQATT and CDR2 SNEGSKA (reference sequence). This CDR3 is 16 amino acids long. The V gene lost 0 bases and the J gene lost 4 bases, with 16 bases spanning the gap. The CDR3 DNA sequence: TGCAGTGCTAGAGAAGTCGGGACTCAGATCGGAAACACCATATATTTT. Amino acids: CSAREVGTQIGNTIYF.

This clonotype was seen a handful of times. J is TRBJ2-1 and V is TRBV25-1; D not resolved. The CDR3 loop spans 11 amino acids. Trimming removed 7 bases from V and 10 bases from J, with 11 bases in between. Looked up from germline, CDR1 is MGHDK and CDR2 is SYGVNS. The CDR3 DNA is TGTGCCAGCACATTCTATTCCGAGCAGTTCTTC. Translating it yields CASTFYSEQFF.

This clonotype was observed at least ten times. This chain links TRBV2 with TRBJ1-1; D not certain. Trimming removed 1 base at V and 3 bases at J, with 9 bases between. The CDR3 consists of 14 residues. In germline, CDR1 is SNHLY, CDR2 FYNNEI. The DNA of the CDR3 is TGTGCCAGCAGTGAAGAGTGGACGTACACTGAAGCTTTCTTT. Its translation: CASSEEWTYTEAFF.

There are many counts of this clonotype. The chain carries TRBV28 and TRBJ1-1; 7 nucleotides line up with TRBD1. The germline V gene encodes CDR1 MDHEN and CDR2 SYDVKM. This CDR3 comprises 14 residues. The J segment lost 2 bases and the V segment lost 2 bases, leaving 2 bases of the junction unmatched. For the CDR3, the DNA is TGTGCCAGCAGTTTACAGGGGGTAAACACTGAAGCTTTCTTT. Amino acids: CASSLQGVNTEAFF.

This clonotype was seen a handful of times. The chain combines TRBV20-1 with TRBJ2-2; 13 bases are a match to TRBD2. The CDR3 loop spans 18 amino acids. J lost 6 bases, V lost 1 base, and 11 bases had no gene match. Germline CDR1 and CDR2: DFQATT and SNEGSKA (reference sequence). The CDR3 DNA follows: TGCAGTGCTAGAGGTTGGACTAGCGGGAGAGGTTTAGCCGGGGAGCTGTTTTTT. It is translated as CSARGWTSGRGLAGELFF.

There are a few counts of this clonotype. The rearrangement links TRBV13 to TRBJ2-7; D is perhaps TRBD1 or TRBD2 (5 bases each). CDR1 PRHDT and CDR2 FYEKMQ come from the germline V gene (reference sequence). Trimming took 4 bases from V and 3 from J, leaving 16 bases between them. This CDR3 is 15 amino acids long. The CDR3 bases are TGTGCCAGCAGCTCCAATCTCGGGGCGAACTACGAGCAGTACTTC. Amino acid sequence: CASSSNLGANYEQYF. The complete variable domain, with remaining parts taken from reference TRBV13 and TRBJ2-7, reads AAGVIQSPRHLIKEKRETATLKCYPIPRHDTVYWYQQGPGQDPQFLISFYEKMQSDKGSIPDRFSAQQFSDYHSELNMSSLELGDSALYFCASSSNLGANYEQYFGPGTRLTVT.

The chain carries TRBV10-2 and TRBJ2-4; 7 nucleotides match TRBD1. Germline values: CDR1 WSHSY, CDR2 SAAADI. The CDR3 is 14 residues long. V lost 3 bases to trimming and J lost 1 base; unmatched junction nucleotides: 0. The CDR3 nucleotides read TGCGCCAGCAGTGAACAGGGGGCCAAAAACATTCAGTACTTC. Residues: CASSEQGAKNIQYF.

Details on this clonotype: A junction end diverges from the germline sequence, so it may reflect a read error. The chain couples TRBV12-3 or TRBV12-4 to TRBJ2-7, with 12 bases that match TRBD2. The CDR3 extends over 15 amino acids. CDR3: CASSVWTSGKYGQYF. Here the CDR3 DNA reads TGTGCCAGCAGCGTTTGGACTAGCGGGAAATACGGGCAGTACTTC.

This clonotype was counted a few times. V and J are TRBV3-1 and TRBJ1-2; TRBD1 agrees at 10 bases. This CDR3 is 14 amino acids long. From germline, CDR1 is LGHDT and CDR2 YNNKEL (reference sequence). After removal of 1 base from V and 7 bases from J, the junction contained 3 bases not matched to a gene. The CDR3 loop reads CASSQATGGGGYTF. The CDR3 coding sequence is TGTGCCAGCAGCCAAGCGACAGGGGGCGGTGGCTACACCTTC.

This clonotype was seen ten or more times. The J gene is TRBJ2-7, the V gene TRBV29-1, with 7 bases that match TRBD2. Germline V gene lookup returns CDR1 SQVTM and CDR2 ANQGSEA. This CDR3 contains 13 residues. V dropped 4 bases and J dropped 0; count of bases not matched to a gene: 3. CDR3 residues: CSVVGGSSYEQYF. CDR3 in DNA: TGCAGCGTTGTGGGGGGGAGCTCCTACGAGCAGTACTTC.

This clonotype occurred once. The chain has TRBV6-1 and TRBJ2-7; 11 positions match TRBD2. Germline V gives CDR1 MNHNS, CDR2 SASEGT. The CDR3 spans 17 residues. V lost 5 bases, J lost 2 bases, and 11 bases stayed unmatched. CDR3 sequence (DNA): TGTGCCAGCAGTCTCCTAGGACTAGCGGGTCTTCCCTACGAGCAGTACTTC. Protein: CASSLLGLAGLPYEQYF.

This clonotype appeared many times. The chain links TRBV18 to TRBJ1-1; D is unclear. CDR3 length: 12 residues. From germline, CDR1 is KGHSH and CDR2 LQKENI. Trimming removed 3 bases at V and 3 bases at J, with 5 bases between. The CDR3 coding sequence is TGTGCCAGCTCACCTTACCACACTGAAGCTTTCTTT. Translated: CASSPYHTEAFF.

This clonotype was counted only a few times. The rearrangement joins TRBV3-1 to TRBJ2-5; D is ambiguous. Germline-derived CDR1 and CDR2 are LGHDT and YNNKEL (reference sequence). The CDR3 contains 15 residues. V lost 2 bases, J lost 7 bases, and 17 bases lay in between. The CDR3 DNA is TGTGCCAGCAGCCAAACAAGGACCTCATGGGCGACCCAGTACTTC. It codes for CASSQTRTSWATQYF.

This chain connects TRBV9 to TRBJ2-5; D is possibly TRBD1 or TRBD2 (5 bases each). The V gene lost 0 bases and the J gene lost 4 bases, with 13 bases spanning the gap. Germline CDR1 SGDLS, CDR2 YYNGEE. The CDR3 contains 15 residues. DNA of the CDR3: TGTGCCAGCAGCGTAGGCGTATGGGACGGAGAGACCCAGTACTTC. Residues: CASSVGVWDGETQYF.

This clonotype has a count of ten or more. The chain couples TRBV20-1 to TRBJ1-2; 8 bases match TRBD1. The CDR3 runs 13 residues. Germline CDR1 and CDR2: DFQATT and SNEGSKA (reference sequence). V lost 0 bases to trimming and J lost 14 bases; unmatched junction nucleotides: 11. CDR3: CSARDIGTGLCTF. DNA of the CDR3: TGCAGTGCTAGAGATATCGGGACAGGTCTTTGTACCTTC.

CDR3: CASYGTTWSSYNEQFF. In DNA form, the CDR3 reads TGCGCCAGCTACGGGACTACTTGGAGCTCCTACAATGAGCAGTTCTTC. The chain employs TRBV5-1 and TRBJ2-1; 7 bases match TRBD2. This CDR3 has 16 amino acids. In germline, CDR1 is SGHRS, CDR2 YFSETQ. With 7 bases clipped from V and 0 bases from J, the junction kept 10 bases outside the gene matches.

This clonotype was detected a few times. The chain joins TRBV6-1 to TRBJ2-1; tentative D call: TRBD1 (6 bases). The CDR3 loop spans 15 amino acids. Trimming took off 5 bases at V and 1 base at J, with 12 bases between the two ends. The germline gives CDR1 MNHNS, CDR2 SASEGT. CDR3 DNA sequence: TGTGCCAGCAGTTACAGGGCTAGTTCCTACAATGAGCAGTTCTTC. Protein product: CASSYRASSYNEQFF.